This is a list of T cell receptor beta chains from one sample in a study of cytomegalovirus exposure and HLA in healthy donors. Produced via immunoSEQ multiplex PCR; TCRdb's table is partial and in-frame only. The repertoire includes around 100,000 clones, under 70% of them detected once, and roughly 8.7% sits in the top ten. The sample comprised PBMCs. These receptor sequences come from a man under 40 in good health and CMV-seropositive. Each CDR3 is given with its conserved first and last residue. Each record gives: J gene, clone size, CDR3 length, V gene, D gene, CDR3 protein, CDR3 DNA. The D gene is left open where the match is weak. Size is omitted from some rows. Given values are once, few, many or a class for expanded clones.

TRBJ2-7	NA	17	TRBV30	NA	CAWSVLGGLQSSYEQYF	TGTGCCTGGAGTGTACTGGGGGGACTTCAAAGCTCCTACGAGCAGTACTTC
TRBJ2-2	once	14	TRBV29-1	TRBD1	CSAVGQGGTGELFF	TGCAGCGCCGTAGGACAGGGCGGCACCGGGGAGCTGTTTTTT
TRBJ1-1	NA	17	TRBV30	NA	CAWSVLPWRGRNTEAFF	TGTGCCTGGAGTGTACTCCCCTGGAGAGGGCGGAACACTGAAGCTTTCTTT
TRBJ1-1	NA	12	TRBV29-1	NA	CSVADRNTEAFF	TGCAGCGTCGCCGACAGAAACACTGAAGCTTTCTTT
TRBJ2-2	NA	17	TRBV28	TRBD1	CASISSRTGGEGGELFF	TGTGCCAGCATCTCCTCGAGGACAGGGGGGGAGGGCGGGGAGCTGTTTTTT
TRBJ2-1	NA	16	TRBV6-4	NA	CASTQSPRRGYNEQFF	TGTGCCAGCACCCAGTCACCAAGGCGGGGATACAATGAGCAGTTCTTC
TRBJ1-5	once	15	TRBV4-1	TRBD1	CASTLEQGGNQPQHF	TGCGCCAGCACCCTGGAACAGGGGGGCAATCAGCCCCAGCATTTT
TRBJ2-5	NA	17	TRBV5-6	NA	CASSLVPGNSVQETQYF	TGTGCCAGCAGCTTGGTTCCCGGGAATTCGGTCCAAGAGACCCAGTACTTC
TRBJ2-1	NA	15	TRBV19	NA	CASSIHTGYRNEQFF	TGTGCCAGTAGTATCCATACGGGGTATCGTAATGAGCAGTTCTTC
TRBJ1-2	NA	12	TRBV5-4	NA	CASSFGEEGYTF	TGTGCCAGCAGCTTCGGGGAGGAGGGCTACACCTTC
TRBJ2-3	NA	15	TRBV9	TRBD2	CASTQAGGGTDTQYF	TGTGCCAGCACCCAAGCGGGGGGCGGCACAGATACGCAGTATTTT
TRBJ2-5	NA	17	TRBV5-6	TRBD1	CASSLGTGTGSQETQYF	TGTGCCAGCAGCTTGGGAACCGGGACAGGGTCACAAGAGACCCAGTACTTC
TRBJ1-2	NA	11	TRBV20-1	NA	CSARTDYGYTF	TGCAGTGCGAGAACAGACTATGGCTACACCTTC
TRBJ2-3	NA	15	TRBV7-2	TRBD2	CASSLGGSNGDTQYF	TGTGCCAGCAGCTTAGGCGGGAGTAATGGGGATACGCAGTATTTT
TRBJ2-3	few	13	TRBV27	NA	CASSPLSVDTQYF	TGTGCCAGCAGTCCCCTGTCCGTAGATACGCAGTATTTT
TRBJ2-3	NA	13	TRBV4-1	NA	CASSHSTVDTQYF	TGCGCCAGCAGCCACTCGACTGTAGATACGCAGTATTTT
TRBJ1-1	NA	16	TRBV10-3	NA	CAISESSGAPNTEAFF	TGTGCCATCAGTGAGTCATCGGGTGCCCCGAACACTGAAGCTTTCTTT
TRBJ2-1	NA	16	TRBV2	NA	CASSEDASGGYNEQFF	TGTGCCAGCAGCGAAGACGCTTCGGGTGGGTACAATGAGCAGTTCTTC
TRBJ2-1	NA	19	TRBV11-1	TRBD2	CASGIGTSGGTGSYNEQFF	TGTGCCAGCGGTATTGGGACTAGCGGGGGGACGGGCTCCTACAATGAGCAGTTCTTC
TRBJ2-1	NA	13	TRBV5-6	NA	CASSLGGDNEQFF	TGTGCCAGCAGCTTGGGGGGAGACAATGAGCAGTTCTTC
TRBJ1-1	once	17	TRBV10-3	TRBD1	CAISEPTLGQGHTEAFF	TGTGCCATCAGTGAGCCCACCTTGGGACAGGGTCACACTGAAGCTTTCTTT
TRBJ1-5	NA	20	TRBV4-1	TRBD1	CASSLSFGAGGLGGDQPQHF	TGCGCCAGCAGCCTTAGCTTTGGGGCAGGGGGCCTCGGAGGGGATCAGCCCCAGCATTTT
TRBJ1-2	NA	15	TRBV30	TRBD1	CAWSVLTGAYYGYTF	TGTGCCTGGAGTGTACTTACAGGGGCGTACTATGGCTACACCTTC
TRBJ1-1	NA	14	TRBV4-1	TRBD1	CASSLQQGGTEAFF	TGCGCCAGCAGCCTTCAGCAGGGGGGCACTGAAGCTTTCTTT
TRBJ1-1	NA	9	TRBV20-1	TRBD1	CSAGTAQPF	TGCAGTGCAGGGACAGCTCAACCTTTT
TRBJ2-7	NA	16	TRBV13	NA	CASSSFIQGMFYEQYF	TGTGCCAGCAGCTCTTTTATACAGGGTATGTTCTACGAGCAGTACTTC
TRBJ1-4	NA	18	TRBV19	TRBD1	CASSDRDLWSRTNEKLFF	TGTGCCAGTAGTGACAGGGATCTATGGTCTCGTACTAATGAAAAACTGTTTTTT
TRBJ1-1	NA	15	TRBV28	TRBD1	CASSSGQGRRSEAFF	TGTGCCAGCAGTTCGGGACAGGGAAGGCGGTCTGAAGCTTTCTTT
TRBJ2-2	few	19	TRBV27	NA	CASSLGRGNRWSNTGELFF	TGTGCCAGCAGTCTAGGGAGGGGGAATCGGTGGTCGAACACCGGGGAGCTGTTTTTT
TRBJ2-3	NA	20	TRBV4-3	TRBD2	CASSQGWTSGRVTGTDTQYF	TGCGCCAGCAGCCAAGGTTGGACTAGCGGGAGGGTTACGGGCACAGATACGCAGTATTTT
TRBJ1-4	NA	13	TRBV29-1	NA	CSVGETTNEKLFF	TGCAGCGTTGGGGAGACAACTAATGAAAAACTGTTTTTT
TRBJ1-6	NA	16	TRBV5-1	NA	CASSLEGSSYNSPLHF	TGCGCCAGCAGCTTAGAAGGGAGCTCCTATAATTCACCCCTCCACTTT
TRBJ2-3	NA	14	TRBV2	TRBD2	CASSLLASIDTQYF	TGTGCCAGCAGTTTACTAGCGAGCATAGATACGCAGTATTTT
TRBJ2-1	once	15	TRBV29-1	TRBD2	CSVHGLAGSYNEQFF	TGCAGCGTTCATGGACTAGCGGGTTCCTACAATGAGCAGTTCTTC
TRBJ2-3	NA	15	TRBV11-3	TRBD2	CASSLTSGTADTQYF	TGTGCCAGCAGCTTAACTAGCGGGACTGCAGATACGCAGTATTTT
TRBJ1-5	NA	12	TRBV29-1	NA	CSVVQTGQPQHF	TGCAGCGTTGTGCAAACTGGTCAGCCCCAGCATTTT
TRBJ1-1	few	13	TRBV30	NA	CAWSVGAPLGAFF	TGTGCCTGGAGTGTAGGGGCCCCACTGGGCGCTTTCTTT